The source of this T cell receptor (beta chain) is a study of blood T cell repertoires in COVID-19. Background on the study: The United States, Italy and Spain were the sources of the acute and convalescent COVID-19 samples. T cells, B-cell-depleted T cells, or PBMCs provided the cDNA or gDNA that served as material.

This clone was seen a single time. Per the authors' pipeline: Scientists estimated how many nucleated cells there were by amplifying reference gene primers. The protocol was immunoSEQ multiplex PCR, while the TCRdb copy is restricted to in-frame clones and leaves out a portion. The V and J calls and clone size are taken from that table; D and trimming were inferred from the DNA. The sample consists of about 54,000 clones, 85% to 90% of them appearing once. Trimming pared 5 bases from V and 6 bases from J, leaving 19 bases between. Germline V gene sequence: CDR1 MRHNA, CDR2 SNTAGT. CDR3 length: 16 amino acids.

Sequencing input: peripheral blood. The sequence was collected from a man aged 40-49 years with active COVID-19. This chain joins TRBV6-4 and TRBJ2-2, with D perhaps matching TRBD2 (6 bases). The CDR3 sequence: CASSPLGGESAGELFF. The CDR3 DNA is TGTGCCAGCAGTCCCTTGGGGGGTGAGAGCGCCGGGGAGCTGTTTTTT.